This TCR beta chain is from a study of spatial heterogeneity in lung cancer. By share, this clonotype ranks as large. This sample's time point: sample taken at primary tumor resection. Samples were donated by 72 untreated early-stage non-small cell lung cancer patients. Whole RNA from tumor, nontumor lung or frozen PBMC was sequenced unsorted. The V gene's germline CDR1 is SNHLY and CDR2 FYNNEI. CDR3 length: 16 amino acids. V was pared by 5 bases and J by 2 bases, with 5 bases of the junction left unmatched. All TCR cDNA molecules were individually tagged with a unique molecular identifier. TCRdb reprocessed the 5' RACE reads with MiXCR, giving one entry per CDR3 protein. The sample contains tens of thousands of distinct CDR3 sequences, roughly 6.5% of which appear only once.

The rearrangement uses TRBV2 and TRBJ2-3, with TRBD2 identical over 12 bases. This clonotype originated in a female donor with early-stage non-small cell lung cancer. The sequencing used PBMCs, collected at surgery. The CDR3 nucleotides read TGTGCCAGCAGTTCCGGGACTAGCGGGCCCACAGATACGCAGTATTTT. Protein product: CASSSGTSGPTDTQYF. The full variable domain, its missing parts supplied by reference TRBV2 and TRBJ2-3, is EPEVTQTPSHQVTQMGQEVILRCVPISNHLYFYWYRQILGQKVEFLVSFYNNEISEKSEIFDDQFSVERPDGSNFTLKIRSTKLEDSAMYFCASSSGTSGPTDTQYFGPGTRLTVL.